This T cell receptor beta chain came from a study of blood T cells in healthy people across ages. Study results and limitations: The donors' CMV status was not determined, possibly confounding changes in expanded clonotypes.

On this clonotype: Antigen specificity is unknown.

Sample-barcoded 5' priming and a J-beta primer mix drove a second PCR of about 6 to 12 cycles. From the 5' RACE reads, TCRdb called clonotypes with MiXCR, one entry per CDR3 protein. This table holds about 930,000 distinct CDR3 sequences, 25% to 35% found once. From germline, CDR1 is SGHTA and CDR2 FQGNSA. This CDR3 has 12 amino acids. Trimming stripped 5 bases from V and 7 bases from J, with 9 bases between. Separately, the same data were catalogued under a study of T cells of mothers and their children.

The clonotype was recovered from a woman aged 40 to 55 in good health. Input material: blood. The chain joins TRBV7-2 to TRBJ2-4, with D perhaps TRBD1 (5 bases). The CDR3 DNA follows: TGTGCCAGCAGCATCGACAGTAACATTCAGTACTTC. It codes for CASSIDSNIQYF. Filled out from reference TRBV7-2 and TRBJ2-4, the complete variable domain reads GAGVSQSPSNKVTEKGKDVELRCDPISGHTALYWYRQSLGQGLEFLIYFQGNSAPDKSGLPSDRFSAERTGGSVSTLTIQRTQQEDSAVYLCASSIDSNIQYFGAGTRLSVL.